This T cell receptor beta chain was observed in a study of T cells in Graves' hyperthyroidism and ophthalmopathy. The study, taken as a whole, reports: With a median lead of around 5.9 months before onset, the model predicted ophthalmopathy.

The source material, RNA transcripts, was used to amplify TCR beta CDR3 regions. Using the HTBI primer set, a first-round RT-PCR was run on the TCR CDR3. TCRdb re-called the multiplex PCR reads with MiXCR, one entry per CDR3 protein. This repertoire shows some 340,000 distinct CDR3 sequences, roughly 13% found once; its top ten account for 34%. With duration under 3 months, ophthalmopathy was active: Clinical Activity Score at least 3, NOSPECS at least 4. There are 19 residues in the CDR3. The germline V gene encodes CDR1 MNHEY and CDR2 SMNVEV (reference sequence). V lost 2 bases, J lost 5 bases, and 10 bases stayed unmatched. Many counts were recorded for this clonotype. Its target is not known.

The rearrangement links TRBV27 to TRBJ2-1; the match to TRBD2 covers 15 bases. Source material: blood. This receptor was obtained from a middle-aged woman with Graves' ophthalmopathy. The CDR3 spells CASSLPGLAGGPRDNEQFF. The CDR3, as DNA: TGTGCCAGCAGTTTACCCGGACTAGCGGGAGGGCCTAGGGACAATGAGCAGTTCTTC.